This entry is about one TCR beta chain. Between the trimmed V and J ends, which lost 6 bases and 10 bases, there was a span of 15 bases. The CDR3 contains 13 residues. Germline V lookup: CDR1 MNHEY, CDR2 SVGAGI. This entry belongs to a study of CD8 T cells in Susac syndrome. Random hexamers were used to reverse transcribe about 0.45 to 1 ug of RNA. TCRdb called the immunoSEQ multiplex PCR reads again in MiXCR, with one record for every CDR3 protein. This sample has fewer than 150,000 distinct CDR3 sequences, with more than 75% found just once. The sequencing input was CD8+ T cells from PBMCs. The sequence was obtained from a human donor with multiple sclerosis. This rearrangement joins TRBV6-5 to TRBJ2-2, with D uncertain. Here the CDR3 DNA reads TGTGCCAGCAGCCCTTATATATCCGAGGAGCTGTTTTTT. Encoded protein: CASSPYISEELFF.